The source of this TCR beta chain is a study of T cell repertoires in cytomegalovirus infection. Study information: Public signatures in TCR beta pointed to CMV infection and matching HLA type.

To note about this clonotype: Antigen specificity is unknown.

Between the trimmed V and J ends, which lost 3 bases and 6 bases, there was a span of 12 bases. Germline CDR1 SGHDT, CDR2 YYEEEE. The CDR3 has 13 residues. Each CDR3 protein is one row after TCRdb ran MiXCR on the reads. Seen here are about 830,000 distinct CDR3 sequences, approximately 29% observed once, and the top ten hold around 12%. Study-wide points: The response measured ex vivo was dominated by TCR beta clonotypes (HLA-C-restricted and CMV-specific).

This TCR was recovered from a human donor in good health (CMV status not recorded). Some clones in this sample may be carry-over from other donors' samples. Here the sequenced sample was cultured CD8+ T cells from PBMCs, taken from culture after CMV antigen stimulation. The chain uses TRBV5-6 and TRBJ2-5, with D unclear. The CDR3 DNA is TGTGCCAGCAGCTATGATACCTTGAAGACCCAGTACTTC. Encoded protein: CASSYDTLKTQYF. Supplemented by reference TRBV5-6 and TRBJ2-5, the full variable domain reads DAGVTQSPTHLIKTRGQQVTLRCSPKSGHDTVSWYQQALGQGPQFIFQYYEEEERQRGNFPDRFSGHQFPNYSSELNVNALLLGDSALYLCASSYDTLKTQYFGPGTRLLVL.